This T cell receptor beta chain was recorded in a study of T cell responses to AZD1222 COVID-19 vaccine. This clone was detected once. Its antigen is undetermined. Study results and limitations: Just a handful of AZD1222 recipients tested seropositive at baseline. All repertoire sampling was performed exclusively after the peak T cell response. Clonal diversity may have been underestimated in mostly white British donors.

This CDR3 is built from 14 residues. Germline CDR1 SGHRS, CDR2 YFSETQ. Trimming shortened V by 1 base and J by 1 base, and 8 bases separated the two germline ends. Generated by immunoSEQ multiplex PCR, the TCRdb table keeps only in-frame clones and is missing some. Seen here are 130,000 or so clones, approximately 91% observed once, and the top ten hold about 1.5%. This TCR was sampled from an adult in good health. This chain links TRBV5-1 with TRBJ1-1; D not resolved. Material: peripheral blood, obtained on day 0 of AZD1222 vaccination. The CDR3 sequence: CASSLLEPNTEAFF. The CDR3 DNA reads TGCGCCAGCAGCTTGTTGGAACCGAACACTGAAGCTTTCTTT.